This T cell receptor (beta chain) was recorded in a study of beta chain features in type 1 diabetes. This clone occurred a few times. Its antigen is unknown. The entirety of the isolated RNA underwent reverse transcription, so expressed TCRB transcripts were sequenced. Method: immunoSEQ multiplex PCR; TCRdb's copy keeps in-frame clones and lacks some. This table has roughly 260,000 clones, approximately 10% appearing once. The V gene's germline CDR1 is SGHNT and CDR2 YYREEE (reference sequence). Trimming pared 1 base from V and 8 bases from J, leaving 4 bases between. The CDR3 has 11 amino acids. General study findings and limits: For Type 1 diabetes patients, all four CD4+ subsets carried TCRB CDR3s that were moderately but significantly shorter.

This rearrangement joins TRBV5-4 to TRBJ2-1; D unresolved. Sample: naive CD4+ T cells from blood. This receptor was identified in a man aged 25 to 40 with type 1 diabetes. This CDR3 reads CASSLTYEQFF. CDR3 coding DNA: TGTGCCAGCAGCTTGACTTATGAGCAGTTCTTC. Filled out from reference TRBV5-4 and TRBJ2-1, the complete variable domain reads ETGVTQSPTHLIKTRGQQVTLRCSSQSGHNTVSWYQQALGQGPQFIFQYYREEENGRGNFPPRFSGLQFPNYSSELNVNALELDDSALYLCASSLTYEQFFGPGTRLTVL.